This T cell receptor beta chain was observed in a study of blood T cell repertoires in COVID-19 (dated by TCRdb to 2020 to 2022). Concerning the study at large: The collaborator samples originated in the United States, Italy and Spain and spanned the acute and convalescent phases of COVID-19. The material from the prospective study consisted of cDNA or gDNA derived from T cells, B-cell-depleted T cells, or PBMCs. Deeply sampled blood TCRbeta repertoires from subjects exposed to, actively infected with, or recovered from COVID-19 were included in the dataset. The repertoires were released in a freely available public database intended as a resource for research on the immune response to SARS-CoV-2. Samples were obtained from the ongoing ImmuneRACE study (first 160 participants) and from some 1,200 subjects provided by 6 global collaborators. The sample metadata nearly always contained a de-identified subject ID, COVID-19 status, age in years and sex. HLA class I and class II types, where available, came from metadata supplied by the sample provider rather than from assay-based typing.

CDR1 and CDR2, per the germline V gene (reference sequence), are DFQATT and SNEGSKA. Inclusive of the bounding cysteine and phenylalanine, the CDR3 is 14 residues long. Here the CDR3 DNA is all that survives: 42 bases in frame from base 1. Trimming removed 3 bases from V and 3 bases from J, leaving 14 bases between the germline ends. Whole blood was collected in K2EDTA tubes by collaborating institutions according to the institutions' own protocols. For TCRbeta analysis, collaborators shipped samples in one of three forms: frozen whole blood, isolated PBMCs, or DNA extracted from either of those sample types. The immunoSEQ Assay, a bias-controlled multiplex PCR, was used to amplify TCRbeta CDR3 regions from genomic DNA. Concerning the study's data processing: The number of nucleated cells in each sample was estimated by amplification of reference gene primers within the assay. To quantify the absolute abundance of each unique TCRbeta CDR3 rearrangement, sequence reads were collapsed and filtered. For each sample, productive Simpson clonality was calculated as the square root of Simpson's diversity index across productive rearrangements. The source is immuneACCESS, and TCRdb retained only in-frame sequences with V and J called. Part of the clones is not carried over; for the studies checked, unresolved V genes explain less than half of this, and the remainder is unexplained. That table supplies the V and J calls and clone size; D and trimming were determined from the DNA. The sample data list 10,000 to 15,000 clones, and roughly 80% of these were observed just once. The ten biggest clones cover less than 5% of the sample.

To note about this clone: Its antigen target is currently unknown. Base qualities are not recorded, but no much larger clone differs from it by a single base.

Study-level results and caveats: The quantity of clinical and demographic metadata differed by source and by participant and was supplied without curation.

The source of this sequence is a woman aged 55-70 years with acute or convalescent COVID-19. The sample consisted of peripheral blood. Here the chain combines TRBV20-1 and TRBJ1-2; the D gene is perhaps TRBD1, on 5 matching bases. The CDR3 sequence is CSASRQGGDYGYTF. The bases read TGCAGTGCTAGTCGGCAGGGCGGCGACTATGGCTACACCTTC.